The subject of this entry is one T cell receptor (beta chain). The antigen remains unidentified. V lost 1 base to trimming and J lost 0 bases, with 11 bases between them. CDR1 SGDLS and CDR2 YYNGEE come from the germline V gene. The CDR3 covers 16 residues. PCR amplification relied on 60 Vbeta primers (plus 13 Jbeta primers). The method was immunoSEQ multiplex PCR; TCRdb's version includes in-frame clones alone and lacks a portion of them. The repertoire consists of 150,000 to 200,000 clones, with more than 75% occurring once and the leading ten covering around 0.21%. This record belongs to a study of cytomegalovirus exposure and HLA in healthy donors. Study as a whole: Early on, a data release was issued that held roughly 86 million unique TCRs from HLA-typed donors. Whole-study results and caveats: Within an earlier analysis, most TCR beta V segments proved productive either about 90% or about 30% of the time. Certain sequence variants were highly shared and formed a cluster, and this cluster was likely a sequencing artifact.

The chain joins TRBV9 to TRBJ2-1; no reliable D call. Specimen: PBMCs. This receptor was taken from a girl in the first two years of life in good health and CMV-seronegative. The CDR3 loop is CASSVFVRNSYNEQFF. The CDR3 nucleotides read TGTGCCAGCAGCGTATTTGTGCGTAACTCCTACAATGAGCAGTTCTTC.